The rows below give T cell receptor beta chains drawn from one sample of a study of CD8+ T cells in alopecia areata. The protocol was immunoSEQ multiplex PCR, while the TCRdb copy is restricted to in-frame clones and leaves out a portion. The sample has more than 200,000 clones, around two fifths seen once. Sequencing used CD4+ T cells sorted from blood, obtained at approximately week 39, from a patient treated with tofacitinib. The receptor source for this set is a human donor with alopecia areata. Both conserved end residues are part of each CDR3. A D gene is named only where the DNA matches it firmly. Rows give clone size only sometimes, using once, few, many, or a class for an expanded clone.

D gene,clone size,J gene,V gene,CDR3 protein,CDR3 DNA
NA,NA,TRBJ1-2,TRBV5-1,CASSLEGQLYGYTF,TGCGCCAGCAGCTTGGAAGGACAGCTCTATGGCTACACCTTC
NA,NA,TRBJ1-5,TRBV6-5,CASSELQRNQPQHF,TGTGCCAGCAGTGAGTTACAACGCAATCAGCCCCAGCATTTT
TRBD2,NA,TRBJ2-1,TRBV4-1,CASSQDGLAVYNEQFF,TGCGCCAGCAGCCAAGATGGACTAGCGGTCTACAATGAGCAGTTCTTC
NA,NA,TRBJ1-5,TRBV27,CASRSVGGNQPQHF,TGTGCCAGCAGGTCGGTTGGGGGCAATCAGCCCCAGCATTTT
TRBD2,few,TRBJ2-3,TRBV30,CAWRKVTSGSSDTQYF,TGTGCCTGGAGAAAGGTGACTAGCGGGAGCTCAGATACGCAGTATTTT
NA,few,TRBJ2-7,TRBV18,CASVDVRQRSYEQYF,TGTGCCAGCGTGGATGTGAGGCAAAGAAGTTACGAGCAGTACTTC
NA,NA,TRBJ1-4,TRBV7-2,CASSLGVGRLFF,TGTGCCAGCAGCTTAGGGGTCGGACGGCTGTTTTTT
NA,NA,TRBJ2-5,TRBV7-9,CASSGRGQETQYF,TGTGCCAGCAGCGGCCGGGGACAAGAGACCCAGTACTTC
NA,NA,TRBJ2-4,TRBV2,CASSEGAVEAKNIQYF,TGTGCCAGCAGTGAAGGGGCAGTGGAGGCAAAAAACATTCAGTACTTC
TRBD2,NA,TRBJ2-4,TRBV27,CASRAGLVNDIQYF,TGTGCCAGCAGAGCGGGGCTAGTCAATGACATTCAGTACTTC